Listed below are T cell receptor beta chains from one sample, sequenced in a study of regulatory T cells in long-lasting Graves disease. TCRdb processed the multiplex PCR reads anew with MiXCR; each CDR3 protein has one entry. The table has 500,000 to 700,000 distinct CDR3 sequences, 15% to 20% seen once. This sample was also put to use in a study of T cells in Graves' hyperthyroidism and ophthalmopathy.

The sample in question was peripheral blood mononuclear cells (PBMCs), obtained at new diagnosis, from a patient treated with antithyroid drugs. The receptors shown here come from a woman aged 25 to 45 with Graves disease. Each CDR3 is given with its conserved first and last residue. A D gene is named only where the DNA matches it firmly. Some rows have no size entry. The others give once, few or many, or a class for an expanded clone.

size: few
J: TRBJ1-2
D: .
V: TRBV20-1
DNA: TGCAGTGCTAGAGATCTCGGATTGAACTATGGCTACACCTTC
CDR3: CSARDLGLNYGYTF

size: few
J: TRBJ2-3
D: .
V: TRBV6-2/TRBV6-3
DNA: TGTGCCAGCAGTTACAGAAGCCGGTTTGGGGGGACTACAGATACGCAGTATTTT
CDR3: CASSYRSRFGGTTDTQYF

size: .
J: TRBJ1-5
D: .
V: TRBV28
DNA: TGTGCCAGCAGTTTAAGTTTAGGCAATCAGCCCCAGCATTTT
CDR3: CASSLSLGNQPQHF

size: .
J: TRBJ2-6
D: .
V: TRBV7-9
DNA: TGTGCCAGCAGCTCTAGGGCAGGTGGGGCCAACGTCCTGACTTTC
CDR3: CASSSRAGGANVLTF

size: many
J: TRBJ2-7
D: TRBD1
V: TRBV5-1
DNA: TGCGCCAGCAGCTTTGACAGGGACGGATACGAGCAGTACTTC
CDR3: CASSFDRDGYEQYF

size: many
J: TRBJ1-3
D: .
V: TRBV28
DNA: TGTGCCAGCAGTTTACGGGGGGCGGGTGGAAACACCATATATTTT
CDR3: CASSLRGAGGNTIYF

size: few
J: TRBJ2-1
D: TRBD2
V: TRBV5-5
DNA: TGTGCCAGCAGCTTAGGGGGACTAGCGGGAAACAATGAGCAGTTCTTC
CDR3: CASSLGGLAGNNEQFF

size: few
J: TRBJ2-1
D: .
V: TRBV30
DNA: TGTGCCTGGAGTGCCTCGAGGACTTTATACAATGAGCAGTTCTTC
CDR3: CAWSASRTLYNEQFF

size: .
J: TRBJ1-5
D: .
V: TRBV28
DNA: TGTGCCAGCAGTTCTCTCGTGGTATTAAGCAATCAGCCCCAGCATTTT
CDR3: CASSSLVVLSNQPQHF

size: .
J: TRBJ1-3
D: .
V: TRBV19
DNA: TGTGCCAGTGGAGTTGGTGGAAACACCATATATTTT
CDR3: CASGVGGNTIYF

size: many
J: TRBJ2-5
D: .
V: TRBV11-3
DNA: TGTGCCAGCAGCCGTGGAGGTCAAGAGACCCAGTACTTC
CDR3: CASSRGGQETQYF

size: few
J: TRBJ2-3
D: TRBD2
V: TRBV5-1
DNA: TGCGCCAGCAGCTTGCGCAGCGGGAGGCCAGATACGCAGTATTTT
CDR3: CASSLRSGRPDTQYF

size: many
J: TRBJ2-7
D: .
V: TRBV28
DNA: TGTGCCAGCAGTGGCCCAGGGTTTTCGGTTAGGGAGCAGTACTTC
CDR3: CASSGPGFSVREQYF

size: few
J: TRBJ1-4
D: .
V: TRBV19
DNA: TGTGCCAGTAGTATTCGGCAGGGAAATGGAGTAAATGAAAAACTGTTTTTT
CDR3: CASSIRQGNGVNEKLFF

size: many
J: TRBJ1-1
D: .
V: TRBV5-1
DNA: TGCGCCAGCAGCTTGACAGCCAGTACTGAAGCTTTCTTT
CDR3: CASSLTASTEAFF

size: .
J: TRBJ2-7
D: TRBD2
V: TRBV20-1
DNA: TGCAGTGCCGCGTCGGCGGGGGGCAACGAGCAGTACTTC
CDR3: CSAASAGGNEQYF

size: few
J: TRBJ2-3
D: .
V: TRBV20-1
DNA: TGCAGTGCGGGGGGGCCTCCCTATTATTTT
CDR3: CSAGGPPYYF

size: many
J: TRBJ1-6
D: TRBD1
V: TRBV6-5
DNA: TGTGCCAGCAGTTACTCGGACAGGGGACATTCACCCCTCCACTTT
CDR3: CASSYSDRGHSPLHF

size: .
J: TRBJ2-5
D: .
V: TRBV4-1
DNA: TGCGCCAGCAGCCACGGGGGAGACGTGCCCCAAGAGACCCAGTACTTC
CDR3: CASSHGGDVPQETQYF

size: few
J: TRBJ1-2
D: .
V: TRBV5-1
DNA: TGCGCCAGCAGCTTGCAAGGGGGAACCGGCTACACCTTC
CDR3: CASSLQGGTGYTF

size: once
J: TRBJ2-5
D: TRBD2
V: TRBV3-1
DNA: TGTGCCAGCAGCCAAGTCACTAGCGGTATGGAGGAGACCCAGTACTTC
CDR3: CASSQVTSGMEETQYF

size: once
J: TRBJ2-3
D: .
V: TRBV18
DNA: TGTGCCAGCTCACCGGGGATGGGCGGCGGCGGTGTTGATACGCAGTATTTT
CDR3: CASSPGMGGGGVDTQYF

size: few
J: TRBJ1-5
D: .
V: TRBV28
DNA: TGTGCCAGCAGAGGGGATTATAGCAATCAGCCCCAGCATTTT
CDR3: CASRGDYSNQPQHF

size: many
J: TRBJ2-3
D: .
V: TRBV11-2
DNA: TGTGCCAGCAGATTAGGAGGGTACACAGATACGCAGTATTTT
CDR3: CASRLGGYTDTQYF

size: .
J: TRBJ2-6
D: .
V: TRBV14
DNA: TGTGCCAGCAGCCAGTTTGGGGGGGCCAACGTCCTGACTTTC
CDR3: CASSQFGGANVLTF

size: .
J: TRBJ2-1
D: TRBD1
V: TRBV24-1
DNA: TGTGCCACCAGCCCCAAAGGACAGGGGGCAAACGAGCAGTTCTTC
CDR3: CATSPKGQGANEQFF

size: .
J: TRBJ2-2
D: .
V: TRBV28
DNA: TGTGCCACAGAGTCAAACACCGGGGAGCTGTTTTTT
CDR3: CATESNTGELFF

size: .
J: TRBJ2-2
D: TRBD1
V: TRBV6-2/TRBV6-3
DNA: TGTGCCAGCAGTTCGGACAGGGTGGCGGTGCGCACCGGGGAGCTGTTTTTT
CDR3: CASSSDRVAVRTGELFF

size: many
J: TRBJ1-5
D: .
V: TRBV28
DNA: TGTGCCAGCAGTTTCGGGGCCAGGTCAAGCAATCAGCCCCAGCATTTT
CDR3: CASSFGARSSNQPQHF

size: few
J: TRBJ1-2
D: .
V: TRBV28
DNA: TGTGCCAGCAGCACGGGGATTAACTATGGCCACACCTTC
CDR3: CASSTGINYGHTF

size: few
J: TRBJ2-7
D: .
V: TRBV20-1
DNA: TGCAGTGCTCGGCGGTTCCACGAGCAGTACTTC
CDR3: CSARRFHEQYF

size: few
J: TRBJ2-2
D: .
V: TRBV7-3
DNA: TGTGCCAGCAGCGAACAGTTCACCGGGGAGCTGTTTTTT
CDR3: CASSEQFTGELFF

size: many
J: TRBJ1-5
D: .
V: TRBV27
DNA: TGTGCCAGCACAGCAGGATTGCATCAGCCCCAGCATTTT
CDR3: CASTAGLHQPQHF

size: few
J: TRBJ2-7
D: .
V: TRBV28
DNA: TGTGCCAGCAGTTTATGGAAGCGGGACAGCTACGAGCAGTACTTC
CDR3: CASSLWKRDSYEQYF

size: .
J: TRBJ1-2
D: .
V: TRBV3-1
DNA: TGTGCCAGCAGCCAAGATCTTGACTTGACGTATGGCTACACCTTC
CDR3: CASSQDLDLTYGYTF

size: many
J: TRBJ1-2
D: TRBD1
V: TRBV10-3
DNA: TGTGCCATCACCCTCAGGGGGGACAGGGCCTCAGACTATGGCTACACCTTC
CDR3: CAITLRGDRASDYGYTF

size: few
J: TRBJ2-7
D: .
V: TRBV18
DNA: TGTGCCAGCTCACCAGTTGACAGAAGCTACGAGCAGTACTTC
CDR3: CASSPVDRSYEQYF

size: many
J: TRBJ1-4
D: .
V: TRBV28
DNA: TGTGCCAGCAGTTTATCTAGCAGCGGCCTAACGAAACTGTTTTTT
CDR3: CASSLSSSGLTKLFF

size: .
J: TRBJ2-7
D: TRBD2
V: TRBV28
DNA: TGTGCCAGCGATAGCGGGAGGGCCTATGTCCGCGAGCAGTACTTC
CDR3: CASDSGRAYVREQYF

size: .
J: TRBJ2-5
D: .
V: TRBV6-5
DNA: TGTGCCAGCAGTTACGGGGGGGCCGTGGAGACCCAGTACTTC
CDR3: CASSYGGAVETQYF

size: few
J: TRBJ2-3
D: TRBD2
V: TRBV29-1
DNA: TGCAGCGGGCGACTAGCGGGGTTATCGAATACGCAGTATTTT
CDR3: CSGRLAGLSNTQYF

size: few
J: TRBJ2-1
D: TRBD2
V: TRBV12-5
DNA: TGTGCTAGTGGTTTAGGGGCGGGGGGTTACAATGAGCAGTTCTTC
CDR3: CASGLGAGGYNEQFF

size: few
J: TRBJ1-1
D: .
V: TRBV18
DNA: TGTGCCAGCTCCCCAAGCGGCGAGGGCACTGAAGCTTTCTTT
CDR3: CASSPSGEGTEAFF

size: few
J: TRBJ2-7
D: .
V: TRBV20-1
DNA: TGCAGTGCTAGAAGGTGGGATGAGACCCTTTCCTTTGGGGGCTACGAGCAGTACTTC
CDR3: CSARRWDETLSFGGYEQYF

size: many
J: TRBJ2-7
D: .
V: TRBV6-1
DNA: TGTGCCAGCAAAGACTACGAGCAGTACTTC
CDR3: CASKDYEQYF

size: few
J: TRBJ2-4
D: TRBD2
V: TRBV28
DNA: TGTGCCAGCACCCCCGGGGGGGGGCGGGCCAAAAACATTCAGTACTTC
CDR3: CASTPGGGRAKNIQYF

size: .
J: TRBJ1-5
D: TRBD1
V: TRBV19
DNA: TGTGCCAGTGCGGACAGGGCCAATCAGCCCCAGCATTTT
CDR3: CASADRANQPQHF

size: many
J: TRBJ1-2
D: TRBD1
V: TRBV6-1
DNA: TGTGCCAGCCTCGGACAGGAGTATGGCTACACCTTC
CDR3: CASLGQEYGYTF

size: few
J: TRBJ1-1
D: .
V: TRBV19
DNA: TGTGCCAGTAGTATCTTAGGTTGGAACACTGAAGCTTTCTTT
CDR3: CASSILGWNTEAFF

size: many
J: TRBJ2-2
D: TRBD1
V: TRBV20-1
DNA: TGCAGTGCTAGACCTCTAGGCAGGGGGTCCGGCACCGGGGAGCTGTTTTTT
CDR3: CSARPLGRGSGTGELFF

size: few
J: TRBJ2-7
D: .
V: TRBV11-2
DNA: TGTGCCAGCAGCCCCTTAGGGACCTCATTTGGACGAAGCTACGAGCAGTACTTC
CDR3: CASSPLGTSFGRSYEQYF

size: .
J: TRBJ2-1
D: TRBD1
V: TRBV5-5
DNA: TGTGCCAGCAGCTTGGGGACAGGCGATCCCTACAATGAGCAGTTCTTC
CDR3: CASSLGTGDPYNEQFF

size: .
J: TRBJ1-5
D: .
V: TRBV7-2
DNA: TGTGTCAGCAGCTTAGGACAATTTTATCAGCCCCAGCATTTT
CDR3: CVSSLGQFYQPQHF

size: .
J: TRBJ1-3
D: .
V: TRBV10-3
DNA: TGTGCCATCAGTGCGACAGGCAACTCTGGAAACACCATATATTTT
CDR3: CAISATGNSGNTIYF

size: .
J: TRBJ1-2
D: .
V: TRBV18
DNA: TGTGCCAGCTCATCAGGACAGCTCAACTATGGCTACACCTTC
CDR3: CASSSGQLNYGYTF

size: .
J: TRBJ1-3
D: .
V: TRBV19
DNA: TGTGCCAGTAGTAACAGGGCAGGCTCTGGAAACACCATATATTTT
CDR3: CASSNRAGSGNTIYF

size: .
J: TRBJ2-1
D: .
V: TRBV6-2/TRBV6-3
DNA: TGTGCCAACGGTGACCGCTCCAATGAGCAGTTCTTC
CDR3: CANGDRSNEQFF

size: many
J: TRBJ2-3
D: .
V: TRBV28
DNA: TGTGCCAGCAGTCTGTGGGCAGATACGCAGTATTTT
CDR3: CASSLWADTQYF

size: many
J: TRBJ2-5
D: .
V: TRBV7-2
DNA: TGTGCCAGCAGCTTCCCAGGACGTTCCTTCGAGACCCAGTACTTC
CDR3: CASSFPGRSFETQYF